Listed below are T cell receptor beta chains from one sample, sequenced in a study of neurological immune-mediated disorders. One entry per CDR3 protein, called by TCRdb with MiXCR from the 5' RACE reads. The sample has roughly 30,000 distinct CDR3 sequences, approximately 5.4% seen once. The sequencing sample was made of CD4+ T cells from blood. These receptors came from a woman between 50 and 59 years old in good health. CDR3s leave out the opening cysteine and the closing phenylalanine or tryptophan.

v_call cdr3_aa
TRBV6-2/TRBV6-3 ASSPSPRTNYGYT
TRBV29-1 SGSLNTEAF
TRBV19 ASSIGQGGEQF
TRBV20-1 SATGQGNQPQH
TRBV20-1 SARGQDSQHYGYT
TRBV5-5 ASSPYMGGNTIY
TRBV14 ASSLISNEKLF
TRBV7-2 ASSMTAGTAGEQY
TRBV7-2 ASSSRHSGAQLIYEQY
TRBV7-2 ASSLAPLAGQAF
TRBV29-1 SVVAWETQY
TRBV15 ATSSLTDTQY
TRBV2 ASSESGGLEETQY
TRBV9 ASESQHTDTQY
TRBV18 ASSPLRTSGGLNEQF
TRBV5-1 ASSLDGRRTDTQY
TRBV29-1 SVVGGAGSNTGELF
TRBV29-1 SVAGLAGDSYNEQF
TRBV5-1 ASSLEGILNTGELF
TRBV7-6 ASSLGVAGNNEQF